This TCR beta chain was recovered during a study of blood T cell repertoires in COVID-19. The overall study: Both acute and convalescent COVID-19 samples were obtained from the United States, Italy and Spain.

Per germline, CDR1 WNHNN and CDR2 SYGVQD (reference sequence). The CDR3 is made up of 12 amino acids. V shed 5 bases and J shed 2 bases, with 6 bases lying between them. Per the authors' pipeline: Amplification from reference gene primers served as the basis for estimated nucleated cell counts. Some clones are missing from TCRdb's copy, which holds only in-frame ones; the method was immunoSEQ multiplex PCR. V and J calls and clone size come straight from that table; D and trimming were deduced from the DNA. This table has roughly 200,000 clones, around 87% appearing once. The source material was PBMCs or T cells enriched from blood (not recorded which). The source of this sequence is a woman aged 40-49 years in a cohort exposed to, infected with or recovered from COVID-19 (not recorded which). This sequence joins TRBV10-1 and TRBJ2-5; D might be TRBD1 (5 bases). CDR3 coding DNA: TGCGCCAGCAGTAAGGGGCAAGAGACCCAGTACTTC. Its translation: CASSKGQETQYF.